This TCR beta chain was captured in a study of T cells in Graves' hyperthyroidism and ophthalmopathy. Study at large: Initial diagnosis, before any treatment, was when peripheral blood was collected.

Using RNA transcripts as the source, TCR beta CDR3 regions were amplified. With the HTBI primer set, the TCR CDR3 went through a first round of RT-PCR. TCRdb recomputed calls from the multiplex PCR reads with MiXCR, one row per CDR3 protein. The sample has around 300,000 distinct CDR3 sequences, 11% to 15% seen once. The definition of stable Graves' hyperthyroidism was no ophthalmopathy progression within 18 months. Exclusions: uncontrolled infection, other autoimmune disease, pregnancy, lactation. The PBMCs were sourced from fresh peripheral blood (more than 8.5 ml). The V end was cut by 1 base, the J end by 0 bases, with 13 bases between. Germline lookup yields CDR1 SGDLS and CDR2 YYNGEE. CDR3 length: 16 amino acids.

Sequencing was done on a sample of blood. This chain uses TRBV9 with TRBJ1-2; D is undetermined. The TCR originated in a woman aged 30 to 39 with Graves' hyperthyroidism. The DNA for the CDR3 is TGTGCCAGCAGCGTACGAACAGAGCCGGCTAACTATGGCTACACCTTC. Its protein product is CASSVRTEPANYGYTF.